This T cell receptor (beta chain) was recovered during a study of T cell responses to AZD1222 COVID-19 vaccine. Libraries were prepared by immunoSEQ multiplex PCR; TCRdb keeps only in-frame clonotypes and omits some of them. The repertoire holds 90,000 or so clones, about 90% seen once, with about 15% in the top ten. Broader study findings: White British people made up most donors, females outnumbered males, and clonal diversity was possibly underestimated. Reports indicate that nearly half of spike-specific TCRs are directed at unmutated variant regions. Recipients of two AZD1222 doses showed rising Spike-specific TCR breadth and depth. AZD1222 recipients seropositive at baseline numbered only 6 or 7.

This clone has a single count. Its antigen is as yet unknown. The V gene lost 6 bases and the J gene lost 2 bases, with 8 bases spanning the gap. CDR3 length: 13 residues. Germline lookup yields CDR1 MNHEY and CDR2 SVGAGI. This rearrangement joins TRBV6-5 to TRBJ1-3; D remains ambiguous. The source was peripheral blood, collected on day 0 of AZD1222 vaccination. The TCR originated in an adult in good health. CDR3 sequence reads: CASRTITGNTIYF. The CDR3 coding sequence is TGTGCCAGCAGGACGATTACTGGAAACACCATATATTTT.